The sequence of this T cell receptor beta chain was determined in a study of T cells expressing NK-cell markers. Looking at the study overall: There were seven HCMV-seropositive donors and one seronegative donor among the eight sequenced. Overall study findings and caveats: In four donors, dominant clonotypes made up about 25-60.1% of CD3+CD56-NKG2C+ cells.

Each CDR3 protein gets one entry in TCRdb, which reprocessed the 5' RACE reads and gives no DNA. The table for this sample gives fewer than 200,000 distinct CDR3 sequences. The CDR3 has 11 amino acids. As concerns this clonotype: The antigen is not known.

Specimen: blood T cells: a sorted CD56 or NKG2C T cell subset, CD4+ or CD8+ T cells, or bulk PBMC T cells (not recorded which). This receptor was obtained from a woman between 18 and 75 years old in good health. The V call is TRBV21-1, the J call TRBJ2-7. TRBV21-1 is annotated as a pseudogene. CDR3 residues: CASSKPYEQYF.